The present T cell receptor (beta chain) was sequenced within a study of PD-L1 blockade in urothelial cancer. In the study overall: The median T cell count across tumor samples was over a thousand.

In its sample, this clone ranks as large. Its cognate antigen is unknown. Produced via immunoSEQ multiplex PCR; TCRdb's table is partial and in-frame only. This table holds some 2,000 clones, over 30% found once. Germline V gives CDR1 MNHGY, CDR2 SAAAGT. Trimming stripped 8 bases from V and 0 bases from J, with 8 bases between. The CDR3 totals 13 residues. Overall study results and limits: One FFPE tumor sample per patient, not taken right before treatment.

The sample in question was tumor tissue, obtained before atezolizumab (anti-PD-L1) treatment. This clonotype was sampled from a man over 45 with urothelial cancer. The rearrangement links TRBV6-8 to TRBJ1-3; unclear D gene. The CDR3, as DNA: TGTGCCAGCTTTAAAGTCTCTGGAAACACCATATATTTT. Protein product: CASFKVSGNTIYF.